This T cell receptor beta chain was retrieved from a study of OX40 agonist ivuxolimab in advanced cancers. Study in general: Patients were dosed intravenously with ivuxolimab at 0.01 to 10 mg/kg every 2 weeks. Participants could have had prior anti-PD-1, anti-PD-L1 or anti-CTLA-4 therapy, and around 40% had some. Partial responses were achieved by three patients: one hepatocellular carcinoma, two cutaneous melanoma.

Profiled with immunoSEQ multiplex PCR; TCRdb holds only in-frame clones, not every one. The sample lists roughly 80,000 clones; about 81% were seen once. The CDR3 sequence is 14 residues long. Source: CD4+ or CD8+ T cells sorted from blood, taken in a trial of the OX40 agonist ivuxolimab. The chain joins TRBV21-1 to TRBJ1-5. TRBV21-1 is a documented pseudogene. This clonotype was sampled from an adult with an advanced solid tumor such as melanoma, head and neck, liver or kidney cancer. CDR3 coding DNA: TGTGCCAATTACACGGGACGGCCTAATCAGCCCCAGCATTTT. Translated: CANYTGRPNQPQHF.